The 24 T cell receptor beta chains below all came from one sample that was sequenced in a study of PD-1 blockade in classical Hodgkin lymphoma (dated by TCRdb to about 2020). The library was obtained by the immunoSEQ multiplex PCR assay. Entries here come from immuneACCESS through TCRdb and include only in-frame sequences with V and J called. Some clones fail to appear in such tables; in the studies checked, an unresolved V gene covers under half of the shortfall, and the cause of the remainder is unknown. The sample includes roughly 61,000 clones, with approximately 90% observed a single time. 8.5% to 12% of the sample is taken by the ten largest. The time point label on this specimen signifies: cycle 2 day 1 (C2D1) of nivolumab. All trial patients had relapsed after autologous stem cell transplantation, with cohorts A, B and C differing in prior brentuximab vedotin exposure. The material sequenced was peripheral blood mononuclear cells (PBMCs), taken before the second cycle of nivolumab. These receptors were obtained from a human donor with classical Hodgkin lymphoma.

This clone was observed once. The gene calls are TRBV5-6 and TRBJ2-3; D is tentatively TRBD1 or TRBD2 (5 bases each). Germline CDR1 reads SGHDT; CDR2 reads YYEEEE. The V gene lost 0 bases and the J gene lost 1 base, with 6 bases spanning the gap. This CDR3 contains 14 residues. CDR3 region: CASSLGGGTDTQYF. In DNA, the CDR3 is TGTGCCAGCAGCTTGGGAGGGGGCACAGATACGCAGTATTTT. Full variable domain (rest looked up from reference TRBV5-6 and TRBJ2-3): DAGVTQSPTHLIKTRGQQVTLRCSPKSGHDTVSWYQQALGQGPQFIFQYYEEEERQRGNFPDRFSGHQFPNYSSELNVNALLLGDSALYLCASSLGGGTDTQYFGPGTRLTVL.

The V call is TRBV5-6, the J call TRBJ2-7; D call uncertain. Looked up from germline, CDR1 is SGHDT and CDR2 is YYEEEE. This CDR3 region has 15 residues. V shed 1 base and J shed 0 bases, with 11 bases lying between them. The CDR3 reads CASSLISSASYEQYF. Here the CDR3 DNA reads TGTGCCAGCAGCTTGATTTCCAGTGCCTCCTACGAGCAGTACTTC.

The J gene is TRBJ2-1, the V gene TRBV18; D remains ambiguous. The CDR3 loop spans 12 amino acids. Between the trimmed V and J ends, which lost 3 bases and 6 bases, there was a span of 6 bases. Per germline, CDR1 KGHSH and CDR2 LQKENI. CDR3 bases: TGTGCCAGCTCACCTGAACCCAATGAGCAGTTCTTC. Translating it yields CASSPEPNEQFF.

This sequence joins TRBV7-9 and TRBJ2-7; D unresolved. CDR1 and CDR2 from the germline V gene are SEHNR and FQNEAQ (reference sequence). Trimming removed 6 bases at V and 7 bases at J, with 22 bases between. CDR3 length: 15 amino acids. The DNA for the CDR3 is TGTGCCAGCAGTCTCGGCGGCCCGGCCGAAGGAGAGCAGTACTTC. Translating it yields CASSLGGPAEGEQYF.

This sequence joins TRBV7-7 and TRBJ2-1; 8 bases align to TRBD2. Per the germline V gene, CDR1 is SSHAT and CDR2 is FNYEAQ (reference sequence). The CDR3 is 17 amino acids. J gave up 2 bases and V 1 base, and 7 bases lay outside the gene matches. CDR3 sequence reads: CASSLGGSGTTYNEQFF. For the CDR3, the DNA is TGTGCCAGCAGCTTAGGGGGTAGCGGGACAACCTACAATGAGCAGTTCTTC.

The chain links TRBV19 to TRBJ1-3; D perhaps matches TRBD1 (5 bases). CDR3 length equals 13 residues. The germline V and J ends were trimmed by 8 bases and 2 bases, with 10 bases remaining between them. Germline V gives CDR1 LNHDA, CDR2 SQIVND (reference sequence). CDR3 residues: CASGTGAGNTIYF. CDR3 coding DNA: TGTGCCAGTGGGACGGGAGCTGGAAACACCATATATTTT.

In its sample, this clone was seen once. This CDR3 reads CASRFTSRGHYGYTF. The CDR3 DNA reads as TGCGCCAGCAGATTTACCAGTCGCGGCCACTATGGCTACACCTTC. This chain connects TRBV23-1 to TRBJ1-2; D is unresolved. TRBV23-1 is given ORF status, its function remaining uncertain. V lost 6 bases and J lost 3, with 17 bases in between. The CDR3 has 15 amino acids.

The chain couples TRBV18 to TRBJ2-1, with D perhaps matching TRBD1 (5 bases). V was trimmed by 5 bases and J by 10 bases, leaving 12 bases between them. The germline gives CDR1 KGHSH, CDR2 LQKENI. This CDR3 contains 12 residues. CDR3 nucleotides: TGTGCCAGCTCAAACGGAAAGGGGGAGCAGTTCTTC. Its translation is CASSNGKGEQFF.

The chain is built from TRBV7-2 and TRBJ1-2; no clear D. V was cut by 3 bases and J by 4 bases, with 12 bases left in between. CDR3 length equals 14 residues. Germline CDR1 is SGHTA and CDR2 is FQGNSA. CDR3 coding DNA: TGTGCCAGCAGCTTGATTATTATGTCCTATGGCTACACCTTC. Protein: CASSLIIMSYGYTF.

The genes are TRBV7-9 and TRBJ2-1, with D perhaps TRBD2 (6 bases). Germline assignment: CDR1 SEHNR and CDR2 FQNEAQ (reference sequence). V was shortened by 5 bases and J by 6 bases, with 8 bases between the two germline ends. The CDR3 contains 12 residues. CDR3 nucleotide sequence: TGTGCCAGCAGCGGGAGGATCAATGAGCAGTTCTTC. This codes for CASSGRINEQFF. The variable domain in full, completed from reference TRBV7-9 and TRBJ2-1, reads DTGVSQNPRHKITKRGQNVTFRCDPISEHNRLYWYRQTLGQGPEFLTYFQNEAQLEKSRLLSDRFSAERPKGSFSTLEIQRTEQGDSAMYLCASSGRINEQFFGPGTRLTVL.

The chain couples TRBV19 to TRBJ2-1; 8 bases match TRBD2. The CDR3 runs to 15 residues. Germline V gene sequence: CDR1 LNHDA, CDR2 SQIVND (reference sequence). The V segment lost 2 bases and the J segment 0 bases; nucleotides outside the gene matches: 0. CDR3 residues: CASSISGSSYNEQFF. The CDR3, as DNA: TGTGCCAGTAGTATAAGCGGGAGCTCCTACAATGAGCAGTTCTTC. The full variable domain, in which reference TRBV19 and TRBJ2-1 provide the parts outside the CDR3, is DGGITQSPKYLFRKEGQNVTLSCEQNLNHDAMYWYRQDPGQGLRLIYYSQIVNDFQKGDIAEGYSVSREKKESFPLTVTSAQKNPTAFYLCASSISGSSYNEQFFGPGTRLTVL.

V is TRBV11-2 and J is TRBJ1-4, with a possible D match to TRBD1 (5 bases). The germline V gene encodes CDR1 SGHAT and CDR2 FQNNGV. With 2 bases removed from V and 13 bases from J, the gap between germline ends came to 20 bases. The CDR3 is 15 amino acids. The chain's CDR3 is CASSLTLMTGERLFF. Written as DNA, the CDR3 is TGTGCCAGCAGCTTAACCCTGATGACGGGGGAGAGACTGTTTTTT. The variable domain in full, with the rest retrieved from reference TRBV11-2 and TRBJ1-4, is EAGVAQSPRYKIIEKRQSVAFWCNPISGHATLYWYQQILGQGPKLLIQFQNNGVVDDSQLPKDRFSAERLKGVDSTLKIQPAKLEDSAVYLCASSLTLMTGERLFFGSGTQLSVL.

This chain links TRBV27 with TRBJ1-2; 7 positions match TRBD1. V lost 9 bases and J lost 1; bases outside the gene matches: 11. This CDR3 region has 15 residues. Germline CDR1 is MNHEY and CDR2 is SMNVEV (reference sequence). This CDR3 is CASRLGQAHNYGYTF. CDR3 coding DNA: TGTGCCAGTCGACTTGGACAGGCCCATAACTATGGCTACACCTTC.

This clone was picked up a small number of times. The chain uses TRBV28 and TRBJ1-5; 7 positions agree with TRBD1. In germline, CDR1 is MDHEN, CDR2 SYDVKM. With 5 bases clipped from V and 2 bases from J, the junction kept 12 bases outside the gene matches. The CDR3 extends over 17 amino acids. CDR3 protein: CASSNKTGNSRNQPQHF. For the CDR3, the DNA is TGTGCCAGCAGTAACAAGACAGGGAATAGTCGCAATCAGCCCCAGCATTTT.

V and J are TRBV4-3 and TRBJ2-1; D is ambiguous. CDR1 and CDR2 from the germline V gene are LGHNA and YSLEER. The V end was cut by 1 base, the J end by 4 bases, with 14 bases between. The CDR3 is 16 amino acids. The CDR3 is CASSQVYRPMYNEQFF. The CDR3 nucleotides read TGCGCCAGCAGCCAAGTTTATCGCCCCATGTACAATGAGCAGTTCTTC.

The chain recombines TRBV10-2 with TRBJ2-7, with D possibly being TRBD2 (6 bases). CDR1 and CDR2 from the germline V gene are WSHSY and SAAADI. V was pared by 2 bases and J by 2 bases, with 13 bases between. The CDR3 is 15 amino acids. The CDR3 loop is CASSEAGTHAYEQYF. The CDR3 coding sequence is TGCGCCAGCAGTGAGGCCGGGACTCATGCCTACGAGCAGTACTTC.

V and J are TRBV9 and TRBJ2-1; no firm D call. This CDR3 contains 15 residues. The germline gives CDR1 SGDLS, CDR2 YYNGEE. Trimming stripped 0 bases from V and 0 bases from J, with 7 bases between. The CDR3 coding sequence is TGTGCCAGCAGCGTAGATTCGAGCTCCTACAATGAGCAGTTCTTC. Protein product: CASSVDSSSYNEQFF.

This clone has a handful of counts. The rearrangement joins TRBV9 to TRBJ2-6, with unresolved D. This CDR3 has 15 amino acids. The germline CDR1 and CDR2 sequences are SGDLS and YYNGEE. V was cut by 2 bases and J by 1 base, with 7 bases left in between. CDR3 amino acids: CASSVPPSGANVLTF. CDR3 sequence (DNA): TGTGCCAGCAGCGTCCCTCCTTCTGGGGCCAACGTCCTGACTTTC.

The chain joins TRBV5-1 to TRBJ2-3; 8 positions match TRBD1. With 0 bases clipped from V and 3 bases from J, the junction kept 3 bases outside the gene matches. Germline CDR1 and CDR2: SGHRS and YFSETQ. The CDR3 is 15 residues long. The CDR3 region has the DNA TGCGCCAGCAGCTTGGGCGGGACAGGTACAGATACGCAGTATTTT. Translation gives CASSLGGTGTDTQYF.

The rearrangement uses TRBV27 and TRBJ1-5; D uncertain. The length of the CDR3 is 14 residues. Germline lookup yields CDR1 MNHEY and CDR2 SMNVEV (reference sequence). V lost 6 bases, J lost 0 bases, and 9 bases lay in between. In DNA, the CDR3 is TGTGCCAGCAGCGCGGGGTATAGCAATCAGCCCCAGCATTTT. Its protein product is CASSAGYSNQPQHF.

The CDR3 bases are TGTGCCAGCAGCTTCTTTTCACAGCAGCCCCAGCATTTT. Protein sequence: CASSFFSQQPQHF. The rearrangement uses TRBV5-6 and TRBJ1-5; D remains unclear. V dropped 2 bases and J dropped 7 bases, with 10 bases sitting between them. The germline V gene encodes CDR1 SGHDT and CDR2 YYEEEE. The CDR3 is made up of 13 amino acids.

This rearrangement joins TRBV9 to TRBJ1-1, with D uncertain. Deletions cut 4 bases from V and 7 bases from J, with 8 bases between. The CDR3 spans 11 residues. Germline V gene lookup returns CDR1 SGDLS and CDR2 YYNGEE. The CDR3 region is CASSSDGEAFF. CDR3 DNA: TGTGCCAGCAGCTCAGATGGTGAAGCTTTCTTT.

The chain has TRBV5-1 and TRBJ2-2; 8 bases match TRBD1. This CDR3 comprises 15 residues. V lost 4 bases, J lost 2 bases, and 4 bases stayed unmatched. Looked up from germline, CDR1 is SGHRS and CDR2 is YFSETQ. The CDR3 is CASSPGQGNTGELFF. Written as DNA, the CDR3 is TGCGCCAGCAGCCCTGGACAGGGTAACACCGGGGAGCTGTTTTTT.

The chain has TRBV6-5 and TRBJ1-2; D remains unclear. The V end lost 6 bases, the J end lost 4 bases, and 6 bases lay between the germline ends. Germline V gene data show CDR1 as MNHEY and CDR2 as SVGAGI. CDR3 length equals 11 residues. The DNA for the CDR3 is TGTGCCAGCAGGGAAGGCTATGGCTACACCTTC. This translates into CASREGYGYTF.